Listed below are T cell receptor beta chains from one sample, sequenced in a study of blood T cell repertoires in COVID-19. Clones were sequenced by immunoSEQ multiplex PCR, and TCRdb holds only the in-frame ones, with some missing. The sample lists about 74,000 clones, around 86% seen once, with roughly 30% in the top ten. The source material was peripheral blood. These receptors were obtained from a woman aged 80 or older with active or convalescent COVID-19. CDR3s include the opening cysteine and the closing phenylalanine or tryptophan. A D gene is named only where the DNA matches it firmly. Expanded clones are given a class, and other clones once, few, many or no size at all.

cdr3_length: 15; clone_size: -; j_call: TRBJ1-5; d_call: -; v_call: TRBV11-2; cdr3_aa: CASSSHPGGDQPQHF; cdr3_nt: TGTGCCAGCAGCTCCCACCCCGGGGGGGATCAGCCCCAGCATTTT
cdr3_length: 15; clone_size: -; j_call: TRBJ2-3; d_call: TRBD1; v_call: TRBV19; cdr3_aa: CASNEATGSPDTQYF; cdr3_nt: TGTGCCAGTAACGAGGCGACAGGGTCTCCAGATACGCAGTATTTT
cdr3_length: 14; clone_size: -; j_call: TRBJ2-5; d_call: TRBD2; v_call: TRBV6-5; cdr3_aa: CASSRGGAWETQYF; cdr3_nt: TGTGCCAGCAGTCGCGGGGGGGCCTGGGAGACCCAGTACTTC
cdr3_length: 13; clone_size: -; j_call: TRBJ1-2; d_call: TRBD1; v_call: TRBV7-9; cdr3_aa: CASSLSTGYGYTF; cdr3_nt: TGTGCCAGCAGCCTATCGACAGGGTACGGCTACACCTTC
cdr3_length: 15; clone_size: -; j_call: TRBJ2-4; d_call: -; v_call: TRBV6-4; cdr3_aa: CASSDSATGSGIQYF; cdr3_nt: TGTGCCAGCAGTGACTCGGCCACAGGGAGTGGCATTCAGTACTTC
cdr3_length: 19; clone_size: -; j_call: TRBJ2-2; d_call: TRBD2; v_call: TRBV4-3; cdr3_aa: CASSQVFSASGGLAGELFF; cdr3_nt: TGCGCCAGCAGCCAAGTCTTTTCGGCTAGCGGGGGTCTGGCCGGGGAGCTGTTTTTT
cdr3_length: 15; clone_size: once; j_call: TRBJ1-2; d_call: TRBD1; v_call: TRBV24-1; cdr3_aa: CATSDLLRGRTGYTF; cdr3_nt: TGTGCCACCAGTGATTTGCTCAGGGGGCGGACTGGCTACACCTTC
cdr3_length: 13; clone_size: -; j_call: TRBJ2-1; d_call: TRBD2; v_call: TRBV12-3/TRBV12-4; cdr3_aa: CASRRTSGGKQFF; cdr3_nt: TGTGCCAGCAGAAGAACTAGCGGGGGAAAGCAGTTCTTC
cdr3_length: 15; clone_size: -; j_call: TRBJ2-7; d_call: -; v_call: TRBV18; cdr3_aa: CASSPGYQGGFEQYF; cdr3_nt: TGTGCCAGCTCACCAGGCTACCAGGGCGGTTTCGAGCAGTACTTC
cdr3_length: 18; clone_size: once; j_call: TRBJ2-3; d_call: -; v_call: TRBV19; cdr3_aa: CASSPFLVRGHRTDTQYF; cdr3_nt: TGTGCCAGTAGTCCCTTTTTGGTGAGAGGGCACCGCACAGATACGCAGTATTTT